A single sample is the source of the 21 T cell receptor beta chains below, sequenced in a study of regulatory T cells in long-lasting Graves disease. In building TCR beta libraries, iRepertoire HTBI primers were used together with Arm-PCR of CDR3 regions. TCRdb redid the calling of the multiplex PCR reads with MiXCR, one entry per CDR3 protein. Of around 250,000 distinct CDR3 sequences detected, around 20% appear once; the ten largest clones hold approximately 15%. Time point meaning: newly diagnosed GD, antithyroid drugs for less than 3 months. PBMC RNA served as the TCR library source. This specimen was peripheral blood mononuclear cells (PBMCs), taken at new diagnosis, from a patient treated with antithyroid drugs. The receptors here all came from a female donor with Graves disease.

This clonotype showed up many times. The CDR3 loop reads CATKTLAGGWNEQFF. CDR3 DNA: TGTGCCACCAAAACCCTAGCGGGGGGCTGGAATGAGCAGTTCTTC. This chain connects TRBV6-1 to TRBJ2-1; the match to TRBD2 covers 11 bases. Germline V gene lookup returns CDR1 MNHNS and CDR2 SASEGT. The length of the CDR3 is 15 residues. The trim removed 10 bases at V and 7 bases at J, leaving 12 bases unmatched.

This clonotype came up many times. V is TRBV7-3 and J is TRBJ1-1, with D possibly TRBD1 on 6 matching bases. CDR1 and CDR2 from the germline V gene are SGHTA and FQGTGA. Trimming shortened V by 5 bases and J by 4 bases, and 14 bases separated the two germline ends. The CDR3 sequence is 14 residues long. The CDR3 sequence: CASSDTGSVTEAFF. The DNA of the CDR3 is TGTGCCAGCAGCGACACAGGGAGTGTCACTGAAGCTTTCTTT.

In the case of this clonotype: A clone one base away is much larger, so this may be a read error. This CDR3 is missing its conserved last phenylalanine or tryptophan, likely due to a read error. The rearrangement joins TRBV12-3 or TRBV12-4 to TRBJ2-3; perhaps TRBD1 as D (5 bases). This CDR3 contains 14 residues. V was shortened by 6 bases and J by 3 bases, with 13 bases between the two germline ends. The CDR3 DNA reads TGTGCCAGCAGCTTCCAGGGTGCTACAGATACGCAGTATCTT. Translated: CASSFQGATDTQYL.

The CDR3 sequence: CASSSRAGRQETQYF. The CDR3 DNA sequence: TGTGCCAGCAGTTCCAGGGCGGGGCGGCAAGAGACCCAGTACTTC. This chain connects TRBV6-2 or TRBV6-3 to TRBJ2-5; D is possibly TRBD2 (6 bases). The length of the CDR3 is 15 residues. CDR1 and CDR2 from the germline V gene are MNHEY and SVGEGT. V lost 4 bases to trimming and J lost 2 bases, with 14 bases between them.

This clonotype was counted ten times or more. DNA for the CDR3: TGTGCCAGCAGCTCCATCGAGCGGGGGGGCACAGATACGCAGTATTTT. Translated: CASSSIERGGTDTQYF. This rearrangement joins TRBV11-2 to TRBJ2-3; TRBD2 aligns across 9 bases. V trimming: 4 bases; J trimming: 1 base; junction bases outside the gene matches: 6. The germline CDR1 and CDR2 sequences are SGHAT and FQNNGV. The CDR3 runs to 16 residues.

This clonotype was picked up a small number of times. The chain is built from TRBV4-2 and TRBJ2-7, with 7 positions matching TRBD1. This CDR3 is 16 amino acids long. Looked up from germline, CDR1 is LGHNA and CDR2 is YNFKEQ. V trimming: 0 bases; J trimming: 3 bases; junction bases outside the gene matches: 8. CDR3 nucleotides: TGTGCCAGCAGCCAAGAGTTTGGGGACAGCCTCTACGAGCAGTACTTC. Its translation is CASSQEFGDSLYEQYF.

CDR3 sequence reads: CASSFGTSGSGAYEQYF. The CDR3 DNA reads as TGTGCCAGCAGCTTCGGGACTAGCGGGAGTGGTGCCTACGAGCAGTACTTC. The rearrangement joins TRBV11-2 to TRBJ2-7; TRBD2 matches at 14 bases. The V and J ends lost 3 bases and 2 bases, in that order; junction bases with no gene match: 6. This CDR3 has 17 residues. CDR1 is SGHAT and CDR2 is FQNNGV in the germline V gene.

CDR3: CASSSPRGGGYTF. The CDR3 DNA reads as TGTGCCAGCAGTTCCCCCAGGGGCGGTGGCTACACCTTC. V is TRBV12-3 or TRBV12-4 and J is TRBJ1-2, with D maybe TRBD1 (6 bases). The CDR3 extends over 13 amino acids. V lost 4 bases, J lost 7 bases, and 13 bases lay in between.

In regard to this clonotype: A much larger clone lies a single base off, so this may be a read error. The rearrangement links TRBV27 to TRBJ1-5; D is uncertain. CDR1 and CDR2 from the germline V gene are MNHEY and SMNVEV (reference sequence). The V end was cut by 7 bases, the J end by 10 bases, with 17 bases between. There are 13 residues in the CDR3. The CDR3 loop is CASIPPFGFPQHF. The DNA of the CDR3 is TGTGCCAGCATCCCTCCGTTTGGCTTTCCCCAGCATTTT.

This clonotype was counted a few times. The rearrangement uses TRBV29-1 and TRBJ1-2, with D maybe TRBD1 (5 bases). This CDR3 has 14 amino acids. CDR1 is SQVTM, CDR2 ANQGSEA, per germline. V shed 0 bases and J shed 4 bases, with 12 bases lying between them. DNA of the CDR3: TGCAGCGTTGAAGATCCACAGGCAGGCTATGGCTACACCTTC. Translating it yields CSVEDPQAGYGYTF.

As to this clonotype: It is likely a read error: a sequence one base away is far more abundant. The rearrangement links TRBV5-1 to TRBJ2-1; D gene unclear. Per germline, CDR1 SGHRS and CDR2 YFSETQ. Trimming shortened V by 6 bases and J by 10 bases, and 17 bases separated the two germline ends. The length of the CDR3 is 13 residues. CDR3 residues: CASTDGPAYEQFF. In DNA form, the CDR3 reads TGCGCCAGCACGGACGGGCCTGCCTACGAGCAGTTCTTC.

The rearrangement links TRBV2 to TRBJ2-5; 8 bases are shared with TRBD2. Germline V gene sequence: CDR1 SNHLY, CDR2 FYNNEI. The length of the CDR3 is 14 residues. Trimming cost V 7 bases and J 3 bases; bases outside gene matches: 7. CDR3 amino acids: CASNSGGWEETQYF. The DNA for the CDR3 is TGTGCCAGCAACAGCGGGGGCTGGGAAGAGACCCAGTACTTC.

Turning to this clonotype: This likely stems from a read error, as it lies one base from a far larger clone. The V call is TRBV3-2, the J call TRBJ1-1; the table's TRBD1 call for D was not verified on the DNA. TRBV3-2 is marked as a pseudogene. This CDR3 spans 14 amino acids. The DNA for the CDR3 is TGTGCCAGCAGCGAAGGACAGGGTACCACTGAAGCTTTCTTT. It encodes CASSEGQGTTEAFF.

This clonotype appeared a few times. This chain connects TRBV19 to TRBJ1-4, with D hard to call. Trimming shortened V by 6 bases and J by 5 bases, and 10 bases separated the two germline ends. In germline, CDR1 is LNHDA, CDR2 SQIVND (reference sequence). This CDR3 has 13 amino acids. The CDR3 bases are TGTGCCAGTAGCCAGAACCCGAATGAAAAACTGTTTTTT. This sequence encodes CASSQNPNEKLFF.

Turning to this clonotype: This clone may be a read error of a much larger clone one base away. The rearrangement uses TRBV6-1 and TRBJ1-1; 9 nucleotides align to TRBD1. Germline values: CDR1 MNHNS, CDR2 SASEGT. This CDR3 is built from 14 residues. The CDR3 protein is CASSIQGAGTEALF. The CDR3, as DNA: TGTGCCAGCAGTATACAGGGGGCGGGTACTGAAGCTCTCTTT.

This clonotype was recorded at least ten times. The chain recombines TRBV10-3 with TRBJ1-5; D call uncertain. Germline CDR1 ENHRY, CDR2 SYGVKD. Deletions cut 0 bases from V and 2 bases from J, with 5 bases between. The CDR3 loop spans 14 amino acids. DNA of the CDR3: TGTGCCATCAGTGAGTCCTATGGCAATCAGCCCCAGCATTTT. Its protein product is CAISESYGNQPQHF.

This sequence joins TRBV18 and TRBJ2-6; D uncertain. CDR3 size: 15 residues. With 6 bases removed from V and 4 bases from J, the gap between germline ends came to 13 bases. CDR1 is KGHSH and CDR2 is LQKENI in the germline V gene. The chain's CDR3 is CASSGPQTGANVLTF. As DNA, the CDR3 is TGTGCCAGCTCGGGTCCACAGACCGGGGCCAACGTCCTGACTTTC.

This clonotype was recorded many times. The chain couples TRBV4-1 to TRBJ2-7; D is unclear. V lost 4 bases, J lost 3 bases, and 13 bases lay in between. The germline gives CDR1 MGHRA, CDR2 YSYEKL. The CDR3 spans 14 residues. This chain's CDR3 is CASSPWTENYEQYF. CDR3 in DNA: TGCGCCAGCAGCCCTTGGACGGAAAACTACGAGCAGTACTTC.

As regards this clonotype: Just one base apart from a much larger clone, this may be a read error. The rearrangement joins TRBV11-2 to TRBJ2-2; TRBD2 agrees at 11 bases. The germline CDR1 and CDR2 sequences are SGHAT and FQNNGV. CDR3 length: 16 amino acids. The CDR3 nucleotides read TGTGCCAGCAGACCGACTAGCGGGGAGCTCACCAGGGAGCTGTTTTTT. It translates to CASRPTSGELTRELFF.

This clonotype was recorded a few times. The V and J genes are TRBV7-8 and TRBJ1-3, with D perhaps TRBD1 (5 bases). V was clipped by 4 bases and J by 1 base, with 11 bases between them. The CDR3 runs to 15 residues. The germline V gene has CDR1 SGHVS and CDR2 FQNEAQ. The CDR3 DNA sequence: TGTGCCAGCAGCTGGTTTCAGGGATCTGGAAACACCATATATTTT. This encodes CASSWFQGSGNTIYF.

This clonotype came up a few times. J is TRBJ1-6 and V is TRBV4-1, with D possibly being TRBD1 (6 bases). The CDR3 has 13 amino acids. The germline V gene encodes CDR1 MGHRA and CDR2 YSYEKL. Trimming removed 6 bases from V and 7 bases from J, with 10 bases in between. CDR3 bases: TGCGCCAGCAGGGACAGCGGGAATTCACCCCTCCACTTT. It codes for CASRDSGNSPLHF.